These T cell receptor beta chains were read from a single sample in a study of cytomegalovirus exposure and HLA in healthy donors. Data came from immunoSEQ multiplex PCR; TCRdb stores just in-frame clones and leaves some out. The sample lists fewer than 200,000 clones, 75% occurring once. Specimen: PBMCs. The receptors originated from a male donor in good health and CMV-seronegative. Each CDR3 is given with its conserved first and last residue. D genes are given only for firm matches. A row's size may be missing; if present it is once, few, many or a size class.

size,V,D,J,CDR3,DNA
NA,TRBV29-1,TRBD2,TRBJ2-1,CSVERASGANEQFF,TGCAGCGTTGAAAGGGCTAGCGGGGCTAATGAGCAGTTCTTC
NA,TRBV4-2,TRBD1,TRBJ1-2,CASSPQGAGGYTF,TGTGCCAGCAGCCCGCAGGGGGCGGGTGGCTACACCTTC
NA,TRBV6-5,TRBD1,TRBJ1-1,CASSWDRGANTEAFF,TGTGCCAGCAGTTGGGACAGGGGGGCGAACACTGAAGCTTTCTTT
NA,TRBV29-1,TRBD1,TRBJ2-3,CSGAVRGRDTQYF,TGCAGCGGGGCGGTCAGGGGGAGAGATACGCAGTATTTT
NA,TRBV5-1,NA,TRBJ1-1,CASSLRQAGNTEAFF,TGCGCCAGCAGCTTAAGACAGGCGGGGAACACTGAAGCTTTCTTT
NA,TRBV4-1,TRBD2,TRBJ2-7,CASSQTSGTTYEQYF,TGCGCCAGCAGCCAAACTAGCGGGACCACCTACGAGCAGTACTTC
NA,TRBV5-1,TRBD1,TRBJ1-1,CASSLRQGDTEAFF,TGCGCCAGCAGCCTGCGACAGGGGGACACTGAAGCTTTCTTT
NA,TRBV7-3,NA,TRBJ2-2,CASSPTVIRNTGELFF,TGTGCCAGCAGCCCTACAGTCATTCGGAACACCGGGGAGCTGTTTTTT
NA,TRBV7-9,NA,TRBJ1-1,CASSLDTGSEAFF,TGTGCCAGCAGCTTAGACACAGGGTCTGAAGCTTTCTTT
NA,TRBV7-9,NA,TRBJ1-3,CASSLGEGSIRSGNTIYF,TGTGCCAGCAGCTTAGGAGAGGGATCTATCCGCTCTGGAAACACCATATATTTT
few,TRBV5-4,NA,TRBJ2-4,CASSLGHIQYF,TGTGCCAGCAGCTTGGGGCACATTCAGTACTTC
NA,TRBV2,TRBD2,TRBJ2-2,CASSEYGTTNTGELFF,TGTGCCAGCAGTGAATACGGGACTACGAACACCGGGGAGCTGTTTTTT
NA,TRBV5-5,NA,TRBJ2-1,CASSFRSEQFF,TGTGCCAGCAGCTTTCGTAGTGAGCAGTTCTTC
NA,TRBV25-1,TRBD1,TRBJ1-6,CASSPGGSYNSPLHF,TGTGCCAGCTCTCCAGGGGGGTCCTATAATTCACCCCTCCACTTT
NA,TRBV9,NA,TRBJ1-2,CASSVGGLSSDGYTF,TGTGCCAGCAGCGTAGGGGGACTTTCTAGCGATGGCTACACCTTC
NA,TRBV19,TRBD1,TRBJ2-2,CASSIGQGTGELFF,TGTGCCAGTAGTATAGGACAGGGGACCGGGGAGCTGTTTTTT
once,TRBV5-1,TRBD2,TRBJ2-5,CASRGLAGGQETQYF,TGCGCCAGCAGAGGACTAGCGGGGGGTCAAGAGACCCAGTACTTC
NA,TRBV7-2,TRBD1,TRBJ2-1,CASSLATRTGGLEQFF,TGTGCCAGCAGCTTAGCAACCAGGACAGGGGGCCTCGAGCAGTTCTTC
NA,TRBV30,NA,TRBJ1-6,CAWSVRSFSPLHF,TGTGCCTGGAGTGTACGGAGTTTCTCACCCCTCCACTTT
NA,TRBV5-1,TRBD2,TRBJ2-5,CASSLVGGFETQYF,TGCGCCAGCAGCTTGGTGGGGGGGTTCGAGACCCAGTACTTC
NA,TRBV19,TRBD1,TRBJ1-5,CASSMLSLRGSQPQHF,TGTGCCAGTAGTATGCTAAGTCTCAGGGGGAGCCAGCCCCAGCATTTT
NA,TRBV4-1,NA,TRBJ2-7,CASSSRDSPYEQYF,TGCGCCAGCAGCTCGCGGGACAGCCCCTACGAGCAGTACTTC
NA,TRBV4-2,TRBD2,TRBJ2-2,CASSQGSRAGSTGELFF,TGTGCCAGCAGCCAAGGGTCCCGAGCGGGAAGCACCGGGGAGCTGTTTTTT
NA,TRBV6-6,TRBD1,TRBJ1-4,CASNSHPGQSEKLFF,TGTGCCAGCAATTCCCATCCGGGACAGTCTGAAAAACTGTTTTTT
NA,TRBV4-1,NA,TRBJ2-7,CASSQDTRGVMREQYF,TGCGCCAGCAGCCAAGATACCAGGGGGGTTATGAGGGAGCAGTACTTC
NA,TRBV6-1,TRBD1,TRBJ2-5,CASSVKGGQGSETQYF,TGTGCCAGCAGTGTAAAAGGAGGACAGGGGAGTGAGACCCAGTACTTC